The 11 T cell receptor beta chains listed next were all sequenced from one sample in a study of blood T cell repertoires in COVID-19. The assay was immunoSEQ multiplex PCR, and TCRdb's table has in-frame clones only and misses some. The sample shows approximately 250,000 clones, roughly 90% of them seen only once. Sequencing was performed on peripheral blood. These receptors originate from a man aged 25 to 40 who had recovered from COVID-19.

The chain recombines TRBV5-1 with TRBJ1-1; 8 nucleotides line up with TRBD1. The CDR3 extends over 16 amino acids. Germline V gene data show CDR1 as SGHRS and CDR2 as YFSETQ. Unmatched junction bases numbered 10, after V lost 0 bases and J lost 6 bases. CDR3 sequence: CASSLGLGQAGPEAFF. The CDR3 nucleotides are TGCGCCAGCAGCTTGGGGTTGGGACAGGCTGGCCCTGAAGCTTTCTTT.

This chain connects TRBV6-6 to TRBJ1-2; D might be TRBD1 (5 bases). The CDR3 runs 12 residues. Per the germline V gene, CDR1 is MNHNY and CDR2 is SVGAGI (reference sequence). Deletions cut 8 bases from V and 5 bases from J, with 12 bases between. CDR3 nucleotides: TGTGCCAGCTCCAGGGAAGCTTATGGCTACACCTTC. Translating it yields CASSREAYGYTF.

In regard to this clone: A much bigger clone sits one base away, suggesting this may be a read error. The sample contains more than one DNA sequence encoding this CDR3. This chain uses TRBV7-9 with TRBJ2-3; no reliable D call. Germline loops: CDR1 SEHNR, CDR2 FQNEAQ (reference sequence). The V end was cut by 5 bases, the J end by 4 bases, with 4 bases between. The CDR3 contains 11 residues. The CDR3 protein is CASSQSDTQYF. The DNA of the CDR3 is TGTGCCAGCAGCCAATCAGATACGCAGTATTTT.

This clone was seen only a few times. The chain links TRBV9 to TRBJ1-3; D unclear. Germline loops: CDR1 SGDLS, CDR2 YYNGEE. Trimming removed 0 bases from V and 4 bases from J, with 8 bases in between. The CDR3 is 14 residues long. Written as DNA, the CDR3 is TGTGCCAGCAGCGTAGGGGCACCAGGAAACACCATATATTTT. Amino acid sequence: CASSVGAPGNTIYF.

This chain's CDR3 is CASSQPGQVLEKLFF. CDR3 bases: TGCGCCAGCAGCCAACCGGGACAGGTACTAGAAAAACTGTTTTTT. V usage is TRBV4-3 and J usage is TRBJ1-4, with TRBD1 matching 8 bases. CDR1 is LGHNA and CDR2 is YSLEER in the germline V gene. V was pared by 2 bases and J by 8 bases, with 7 bases of the junction left unmatched. The CDR3 is made up of 15 amino acids.

This rearrangement joins TRBV4-2 to TRBJ1-2, with D maybe TRBD1 (6 bases). The germline V and J ends were trimmed by 1 base and 4 bases, with 25 bases remaining between them. Germline assignment: CDR1 LGHNA and CDR2 YNFKEQ. This CDR3 contains 19 residues. The CDR3 nucleotides are TGTGCCAGCAGCCAAGTCTCCGAAGAGCGGGACACCGATTTCTATGGCTACACCTTC. Translated, it gives CASSQVSEERDTDFYGYTF.

This clone was counted only a few times. The V call is TRBV3-1 (or the pseudogene TRBV3-2), the J call TRBJ2-2; 9 bases are a match to TRBD2. Trimming removed 6 bases from V and 2 bases from J; junction bases left unmatched: 7. CDR1 and CDR2 from the germline V gene are LGHDT and YNNKEL (reference sequence). The CDR3 runs to 16 residues. The CDR3 here is CASRHRLAVNTGELFF. The CDR3 nucleotides read TGTGCCAGCAGGCACAGACTAGCGGTTAACACCGGGGAGCTGTTTTTT.

The CDR3 sequence: CASSPGDSGANVLTF. CDR3 DNA sequence: TGTGCCAGCTCACCCGGGGACTCTGGGGCCAACGTCCTGACTTTC. The rearrangement uses TRBV18 and TRBJ2-6; perhaps TRBD2 as D (5 bases). Germline CDR1 reads KGHSH; CDR2 reads LQKENI. Trimming removed 3 bases from V and 0 bases from J, with 6 bases in between. The CDR3 sequence is 15 residues long.

The rearrangement joins TRBV29-1 to TRBJ1-2; unclear D gene. Per germline, CDR1 SQVTM and CDR2 ANQGSEA. Trimming stripped 8 bases from V and 6 bases from J, with 16 bases between. The CDR3 consists of 12 residues. The CDR3 loop reads CSLGGTSHGYTF. In DNA, the CDR3 is TGCAGCCTCGGCGGAACAAGCCATGGCTACACCTTC.

This clone was seen just once. The rearrangement joins TRBV7-9 to TRBJ2-3; TRBD1 agrees at 7 bases. The germline V gene encodes CDR1 SEHNR and CDR2 FQNEAQ (reference sequence). V lost 6 bases, J lost 3 bases, and 18 bases stayed unmatched. The CDR3 runs to 18 residues. This CDR3 is CASSPPLDRALETDTQYF. CDR3 DNA: TGTGCCAGCAGTCCCCCCCTAGACAGGGCGCTAGAAACAGATACGCAGTATTTT.

V gene TRBV18 combines with J gene TRBJ2-1; 8 bases fit TRBD1. CDR3 length: 16 amino acids. Germline trimming cut 6 bases from V and 4 bases from J; bases unmatched to any gene: 11. CDR1 is KGHSH, CDR2 LQKENI, per germline. The CDR3 DNA sequence: TGTGCCAGCTCCGACTTTCAGGGACAGGAATACAATGAGCAGTTCTTC. Amino acids: CASSDFQGQEYNEQFF.